The present entry profiles one T cell receptor (beta chain) with its context. While infection was still active, Seattle patients were enrolled and then followed longitudinally. The data were obtained in a study of blood T cell repertoires in COVID-19. Study-wide context: Material from acute and convalescent COVID-19 was sourced from the United States, Italy and Spain. From T cells, B-cell-depleted T cells, or PBMCs came the material, which was cDNA or gDNA.

The V end lost 4 bases, the J end lost 2 bases, and 11 bases lay between the germline ends. The CDR3 has 14 residues. Germline V gives CDR1 LNHDA, CDR2 SQIVND (reference sequence). In the study's own analysis: Cell counts per sample came from amplifying reference gene primers. Assay used: immunoSEQ multiplex PCR; TCRdb lists only in-frame clones, some missing. V, J and clone size are taken as reported in that table, and D and trimming were inferred from the DNA itself. The data contain some 80,000 clones, 60% to 80% of them singletons. The sequenced sample was peripheral blood. This chain joins TRBV19 and TRBJ1-2, with a weak D call TRBD1 (5 bases). This TCR derives from a man aged 60 to 69 with COVID-19, enrolled during active disease. The chain's CDR3 is CASSTPGKNYGYTF. The CDR3 DNA sequence: TGTGCCAGTAGTACCCCAGGGAAGAACTATGGCTACACCTTC. Drawing the rest from reference TRBV19 and TRBJ1-2, the complete variable domain is DGGITQSPKYLFRKEGQNVTLSCEQNLNHDAMYWYRQDPGQGLRLIYYSQIVNDFQKGDIAEGYSVSREKKESFPLTVTSAQKNPTAFYLCASSTPGKNYGYTFGSGTRLTVV.